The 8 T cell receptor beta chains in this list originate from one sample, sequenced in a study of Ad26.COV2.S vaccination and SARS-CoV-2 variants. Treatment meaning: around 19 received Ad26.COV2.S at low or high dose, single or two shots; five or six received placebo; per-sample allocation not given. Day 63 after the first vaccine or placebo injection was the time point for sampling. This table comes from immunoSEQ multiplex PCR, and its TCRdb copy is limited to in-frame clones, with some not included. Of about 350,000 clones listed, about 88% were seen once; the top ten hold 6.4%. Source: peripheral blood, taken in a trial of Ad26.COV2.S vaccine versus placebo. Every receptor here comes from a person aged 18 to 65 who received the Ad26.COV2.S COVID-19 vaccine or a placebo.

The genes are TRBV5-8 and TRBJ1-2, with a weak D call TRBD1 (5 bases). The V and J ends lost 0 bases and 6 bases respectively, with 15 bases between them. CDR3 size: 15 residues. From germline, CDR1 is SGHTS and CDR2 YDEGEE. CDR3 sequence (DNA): TGTGCCAGCAGCTTGGAGATCTGGGGACGGGATGGCTACACCTTC. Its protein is CASSLEIWGRDGYTF.

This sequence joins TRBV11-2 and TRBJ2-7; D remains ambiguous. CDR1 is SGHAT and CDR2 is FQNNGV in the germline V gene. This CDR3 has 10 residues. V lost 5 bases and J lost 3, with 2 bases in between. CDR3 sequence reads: CASSIYEQYF. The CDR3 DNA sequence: TGTGCCAGCAGCATCTACGAGCAGTACTTC.

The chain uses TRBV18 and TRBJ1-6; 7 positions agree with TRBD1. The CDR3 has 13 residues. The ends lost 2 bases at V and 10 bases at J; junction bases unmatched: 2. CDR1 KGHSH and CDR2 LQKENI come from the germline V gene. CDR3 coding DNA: TGTGCCAGCTCACCAGGGACAGAGTCACCCCTCCACTTT. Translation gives CASSPGTESPLHF.

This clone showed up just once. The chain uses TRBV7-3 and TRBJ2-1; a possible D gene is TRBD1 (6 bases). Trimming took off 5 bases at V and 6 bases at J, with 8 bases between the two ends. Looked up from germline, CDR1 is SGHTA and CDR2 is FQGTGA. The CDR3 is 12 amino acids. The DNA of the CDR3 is TGTGCCAGCAGCACAGGGCCCAATGAGCAGTTCTTC. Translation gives CASSTGPNEQFF.

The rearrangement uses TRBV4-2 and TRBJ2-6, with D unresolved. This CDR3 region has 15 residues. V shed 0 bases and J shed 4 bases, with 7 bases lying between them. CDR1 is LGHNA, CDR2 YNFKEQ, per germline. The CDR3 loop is CASSQDSKGANVLTF. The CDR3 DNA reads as TGTGCCAGCAGCCAAGATTCTAAGGGGGCCAACGTCCTGACTTTC.

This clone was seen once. As DNA, the CDR3 is TGTGCCATCAGTGACTCTAGCGGGATATCGAATGAGCAGTTCTTC. Translating gives CAISDSSGISNEQFF. This rearrangement joins TRBV10-3 to TRBJ2-1; 9 bases are a match to TRBD2. CDR3 size: 15 residues. CDR1 and CDR2 (germline): ENHRY, SYGVKD. The V and J ends lost 3 bases and 7 bases, in that order; junction bases with no gene match: 7.

The CDR3 bases are TGTGCCAGCAGCAAAGTTATGGACAGGGGAGTAGAGACCCAGTACTTC. It specifies CASSKVMDRGVETQYF. The gene calls are TRBV21-1 and TRBJ2-5; TRBD1 was called by the table and not checked on the DNA. TRBV21-1 is listed as a pseudogene. CDR3 size: 16 residues.

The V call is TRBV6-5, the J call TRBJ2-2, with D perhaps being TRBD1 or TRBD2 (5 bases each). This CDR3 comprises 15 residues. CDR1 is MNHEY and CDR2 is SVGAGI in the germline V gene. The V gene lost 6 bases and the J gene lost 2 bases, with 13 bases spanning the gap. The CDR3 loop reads CASRDWDGNTGELFF. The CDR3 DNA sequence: TGTGCCAGCAGAGACTGGGACGGTAACACCGGGGAGCTGTTTTTT.